This entry concerns a single T cell receptor (beta chain). Its antigen is undetermined. The data stem from a study of T cells in localized non-small cell lung cancer. General study points: Higher blood T cell density tracked longer overall survival. Heterogeneity remains possible, as sequencing covered one tumor region only.

The assay was immunoSEQ multiplex PCR, and TCRdb's table has in-frame clones only and misses some. The table lists just over 70,000 clones, 86% of them singletons. This CDR3 has 14 residues. Trimming removed 2 bases at V and 7 bases at J, with 15 bases between. CDR1 and CDR2 (germline): SQVTM, ANQGSEA. The chain combines TRBV29-1 with TRBJ2-1; tentative D call: TRBD2 (7 bases). The receptor was isolated from a male donor older than 55 with stage III squamous cell lung carcinoma. The specimen comprised peripheral blood, sampled before any cancer treatment. This CDR3 is CSVERGGRSNEQFF. The CDR3 DNA reads TGCAGCGTTGAAAGGGGGGGCCGTTCAAATGAGCAGTTCTTC.